These 2 T cell receptor beta chains came from one sample sequenced in a study of T cells in Graves' hyperthyroidism and ophthalmopathy. The CDR3 regions of TCR beta were amplified from RNA transcripts. The HTBI primer set was used in a first-round RT-PCR of the TCR CDR3. TCRdb used MiXCR to reprocess the multiplex PCR reads, holding one entry per CDR3 protein. This table holds 250,000 to 300,000 distinct CDR3 sequences, roughly 15% found once. Sequenced material: blood. All receptors come from a woman in her 40s with Graves' hyperthyroidism that later progressed to Graves' ophthalmopathy.

This clonotype showed up many times. The V and J genes are TRBV10-2 and TRBJ1-6; TRBD1 matches 8 bases. J gave up 7 bases and V 0 bases, and 5 bases lay outside the gene matches. The germline CDR1 and CDR2 sequences are WSHSY and SAAADI. The CDR3 contains 16 residues. CDR3: CASSESRAGGNSPLHF. Written as DNA, the CDR3 is TGCGCCAGCAGTGAGTCGCGGGCAGGGGGCAATTCACCCCTCCACTTT.

The chain uses TRBV11-2 and TRBJ2-1, with D unclear. Deletions cut 1 base from V and 6 bases from J, with 16 bases between. This CDR3 is 16 amino acids long. Germline values: CDR1 SGHAT, CDR2 FQNNGV. The CDR3 region is CASSLVVVGGLNEQFF. The CDR3, as DNA: TGTGCCAGCAGCTTAGTGGTAGTGGGTGGCCTCAATGAGCAGTTCTTC.